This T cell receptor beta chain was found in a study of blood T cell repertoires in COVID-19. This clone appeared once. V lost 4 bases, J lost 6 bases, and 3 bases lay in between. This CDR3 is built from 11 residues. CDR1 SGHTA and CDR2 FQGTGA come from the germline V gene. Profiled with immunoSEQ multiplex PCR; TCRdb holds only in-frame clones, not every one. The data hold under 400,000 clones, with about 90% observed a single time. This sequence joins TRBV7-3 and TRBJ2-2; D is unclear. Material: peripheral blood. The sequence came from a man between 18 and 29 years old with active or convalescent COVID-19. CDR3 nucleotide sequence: TGTGCCAGCAGCTCCTCCGGGGAGCTGTTTTTT. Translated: CASSSSGELFF.